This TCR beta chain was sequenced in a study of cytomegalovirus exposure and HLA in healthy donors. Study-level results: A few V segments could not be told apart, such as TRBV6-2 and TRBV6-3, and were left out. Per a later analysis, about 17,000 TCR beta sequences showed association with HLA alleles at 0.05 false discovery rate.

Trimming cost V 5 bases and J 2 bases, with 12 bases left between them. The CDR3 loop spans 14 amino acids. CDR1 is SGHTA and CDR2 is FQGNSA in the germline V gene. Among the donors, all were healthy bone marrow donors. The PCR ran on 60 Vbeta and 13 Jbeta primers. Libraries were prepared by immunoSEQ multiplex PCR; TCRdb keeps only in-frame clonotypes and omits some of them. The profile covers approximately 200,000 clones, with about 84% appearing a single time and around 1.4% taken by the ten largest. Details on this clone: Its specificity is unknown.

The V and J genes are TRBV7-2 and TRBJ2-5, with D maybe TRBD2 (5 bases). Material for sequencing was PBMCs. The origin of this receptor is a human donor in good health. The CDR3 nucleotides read TGTGCCAGCAGCATTGGGCGGGCGCAAGAGACCCAGTACTTC. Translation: CASSIGRAQETQYF.